This passage covers 13 T cell receptor beta chains from one sample sequenced in a study of regulatory T cells in long-lasting Graves disease. Combining iRepertoire HTBI primers with Arm-PCR of CDR3 regions, the authors built TCR beta libraries. TCRdb analysed the multiplex PCR reads with MiXCR anew, one entry per CDR3 protein. The profile shows 420,000 or so distinct CDR3 sequences, about a sixth of them singletons. Specified time point: newly diagnosed GD, antithyroid drugs for less than 3 months. After RNA was extracted from PBMCs, the TCR library was made from it. These sequences were also reported in another study, on T cells in Graves' hyperthyroidism and ophthalmopathy.

The sequencing here drew on peripheral blood mononuclear cells (PBMCs), taken at new diagnosis, from a patient treated with antithyroid drugs. The receptors stem from a woman aged 18 to 35 with Graves disease.

The V and J genes are TRBV27 and TRBJ2-3, with a tentative D call TRBD1 (5 bases). Germline CDR1 MNHEY, CDR2 SMNVEV (reference sequence). The CDR3 is made up of 15 amino acids. Trimming took 6 bases from V and 3 from J, leaving 16 bases between them. CDR3 bases: TGTGCCAGCAGCTCGGACACGATTTTAACAGATACGCAGTATTTT. Its translation is CASSSDTILTDTQYF.

This clonotype appeared a few times. The chain combines TRBV19 with TRBJ2-1; 7 bases match TRBD1. The CDR3 length is 15 residues. Trimming at V came to 1 base and at J to 7 bases, leaving 7 bases not matched to a gene. From germline, CDR1 is LNHDA and CDR2 SQIVND (reference sequence). The chain's CDR3 is CASSIARGLSNEQFF. The CDR3 coding sequence is TGTGCCAGTAGTATAGCGAGGGGGCTATCAAATGAGCAGTTCTTC.

There are many counts of this clonotype. The genes are TRBV28 and TRBJ1-6; D gene unclear. CDR1 and CDR2 from the germline V gene are MDHEN and SYDVKM. Trimming left V 7 bases short and J 3 bases short, with 13 bases between. There are 15 residues in the CDR3. CDR3 nucleotides: TGTGCCAGCACCTCGGCGGTTTTCTATAATTCACCCCTCCACTTT. The encoded protein is CASTSAVFYNSPLHF.

This clonotype was counted a few times. The genes are TRBV5-1 and TRBJ2-3, with a weak D call TRBD2 (6 bases). The CDR3 extends over 15 amino acids. CDR1 is SGHRS and CDR2 is YFSETQ in the germline V gene. V lost 8 bases to trimming and J lost 0 bases, with 16 bases between them. The CDR3 region has the DNA TGCGCCAGTCTTCTCGCGGGAACTAGCACAGATACGCAGTATTTT. Its protein is CASLLAGTSTDTQYF.

As regards this clonotype: A much bigger clone sits one base away, suggesting this may be a read error. The CDR3: CASSRFTSGKDEQYF. DNA of the CDR3: TGTGCCAGCTCCAGGTTCACTAGCGGGAAGGACGAGCAGTACTTC. The chain employs TRBV18 and TRBJ2-7; the match to TRBD2 covers 10 bases. The V gene's germline CDR1 is KGHSH and CDR2 LQKENI. The CDR3 spans 15 residues. Trimming cost V 6 bases and J 5 bases; bases outside gene matches: 10.

This CDR3 reads CASSLRQGQPSRNSRELFF. The DNA of the CDR3 is TGTGCCAGTAGTCTTCGACAGGGGCAACCTTCTCGGAACTCCAGGGAGCTGTTTTTT. V usage is TRBV19 and J usage is TRBJ2-2, with 8 bases fitting TRBD1. The V gene's germline CDR1 is LNHDA and CDR2 SQIVND (reference sequence). CDR3 length: 19 residues. V was clipped by 5 bases and J by 9 bases; unmatched bases: 23. The variable domain in full, completed from reference TRBV19 and TRBJ2-2, reads DGGITQSPKYLFRKEGQNVTLSCEQNLNHDAMYWYRQDPGQGLRLIYYSQIVNDFQKGDIAEGYSVSREKKESFPLTVTSAQKNPTAFYLCASSLRQGQPSRNSRELFFGEGSRLTVL.

The chain uses TRBV14 and TRBJ2-5; 13 positions agree with TRBD2. There are 16 residues in the CDR3. Germline CDR1 and CDR2: SGHDN and FVKESK. V gave up 5 bases and J gave up 4 bases; unmatched junction bases: 7. CDR3: CASSTPGLAGRETQYF. The CDR3 bases are TGTGCCAGCAGCACCCCGGGACTAGCGGGAAGAGAGACCCAGTACTTC. Full variable domain (rest looked up from reference TRBV14 and TRBJ2-5): EAGVTQFPSHSVIEKGQTVTLRCDPISGHDNLYWYRRVMGKEIKFLLHFVKESKQDESGMPNNRFLAERTGGTYSTLKVQPAELEDSGVYFCASSTPGLAGRETQYFGPGTRLLVL.

The V and J genes are TRBV3-1 and TRBJ2-2; 8 nucleotides line up with TRBD2. The CDR3 loop spans 16 amino acids. The V gene's germline CDR1 is LGHDT and CDR2 YNNKEL (reference sequence). V lost 2 bases, J lost 6 bases, and 8 bases stayed unmatched. CDR3 region: CASSQLAGAGAGELFF. The CDR3, as DNA: TGTGCCAGCAGCCAACTAGCGGGTGCGGGGGCCGGGGAGCTGTTTTTT.

This clonotype was observed at least ten times. The chain joins TRBV27 to TRBJ2-1; 8 nucleotides match TRBD2. Germline V gene lookup returns CDR1 MNHEY and CDR2 SMNVEV (reference sequence). The CDR3 loop spans 16 amino acids. V shed 8 bases and J 6 bases; nucleotides not matched to a gene: 15. The CDR3 nucleotides read TGTGCCAGCCGTAAGATTAGCGGGAATCTTGTCAATGAGCAGTTCTTC. Protein sequence: CASRKISGNLVNEQFF.

This clonotype was counted ten times or more. The chain couples TRBV2 to TRBJ2-3; the D is unclear. The CDR3 sequence is 14 residues long. CDR1 SNHLY and CDR2 FYNNEI come from the germline V gene. V was cut by 3 bases and J by 1 base, with 8 bases left in between. Here the CDR3 reads CASSEFGRTDTQYF. CDR3 coding DNA: TGTGCCAGCAGTGAGTTTGGCCGCACAGATACGCAGTATTTT.

This clonotype was seen repeatedly, ten times or more. The chain uses TRBV20-1 and TRBJ2-7; 12 nucleotides line up with TRBD2. V shed 5 bases, J shed 2 bases, and the junction held 13 bases outside the gene matches. Germline V gene data show CDR1 as DFQATT and CDR2 as SNEGSKA (reference sequence). The CDR3 consists of 17 residues. The CDR3 reads CSAEETSGSGDPYEQYF. CDR3 coding DNA: TGCAGTGCTGAGGAGACTAGCGGGAGTGGTGACCCCTACGAGCAGTACTTC.

This clonotype is a singleton in its sample. The chain is built from TRBV29-1 and TRBJ1-1, with TRBD1 matching 9 bases. V trimming: 8 bases; J trimming: 5 bases; junction bases outside the gene matches: 12. The CDR3 length is 14 residues. CDR1 and CDR2 from the germline V gene are SQVTM and ANQGSEA. The CDR3 spells CSPYRQGGGTEAFF. CDR3 sequence (DNA): TGCAGCCCTTATAGACAGGGGGGTGGGACTGAAGCTTTCTTT.

This clonotype was detected ten times or more. This chain uses TRBV27 with TRBJ2-2; TRBD2 matches 10 bases. Germline V gene data show CDR1 as MNHEY and CDR2 as SMNVEV (reference sequence). CDR3 length equals 18 residues. V shed 5 bases, J shed 4 bases, and the junction held 13 bases outside the gene matches. CDR3 coding DNA: TGTGCCAGCAGTCCCCCAGGGCTAGCGGGGGCGAGCACCGGGGAGCTGTTTTTT. Protein: CASSPPGLAGASTGELFF.